Listed below are T cell receptor beta chains from one sample, sequenced in a study of blood T cell repertoires in COVID-19. TCRdb keeps only in-frame clones here, not all; method: immunoSEQ multiplex PCR. The data contain some 150,000 clones, 70% to 85% of them singletons. Sequenced input: PBMCs or T cells enriched from blood (not recorded which). The receptor set was obtained from a man in his fifties who had recovered from COVID-19. CDR3s include the opening cysteine and the closing phenylalanine or tryptophan. A D gene is named only where the DNA matches it firmly. Some rows have no size entry. The others give once, few or many, or a class for an expanded clone.

V	D	size	J	CDR3	DNA
TRBV18	.	.	TRBJ1-5	CASSAVGSQPQHF	TGTGCCAGCTCCGCTGTTGGGAGTCAGCCCCAGCATTTT
TRBV7-8	TRBD2	.	TRBJ2-1	CASSLGRTSLNEQFF	TGTGCCAGCAGCTTAGGAAGGACTAGTCTCAATGAGCAGTTCTTC
TRBV6-1	TRBD2	.	TRBJ2-1	CASSEKSGGANEQFF	TGTGCCAGCAGTGAAAAGAGCGGGGGGGCCAATGAGCAGTTCTTC
TRBV29-1	.	.	TRBJ2-3	CSVEGPGGTDTQYF	TGCAGCGTTGAAGGGCCGGGTGGCACAGATACGCAGTATTTT
TRBV27	.	.	TRBJ1-5	CASSSSQHSNQPQHF	TGTGCCAGCAGTTCGTCACAGCATAGCAATCAGCCCCAGCATTTT
TRBV19	TRBD1	.	TRBJ1-1	CASIPQTGMNTEAFF	TGTGCCAGCATACCTCAGACAGGGATGAACACTGAAGCTTTCTTT
TRBV30	.	.	TRBJ1-3	CAWSPSSWGASGNTIYF	TGTGCCTGGAGTCCAAGCTCATGGGGAGCGTCTGGAAACACCATATATTTT
TRBV6-5	TRBD2	.	TRBJ2-7	CASKVTGGFYEQYF	TGTGCCAGCAAAGTTACCGGGGGGTTTTACGAGCAGTACTTC
TRBV18	.	.	TRBJ1-1	CASSPQNSGSEAFF	TGTGCCAGCTCACCACAAAACAGCGGGTCTGAAGCTTTCTTT
TRBV28	.	.	TRBJ2-7	CASSSNPGISYEQYF	TGTGCCAGCAGTTCCAATCCGGGAATCTCCTACGAGCAGTACTTC
TRBV5-1	TRBD2	.	TRBJ2-1	CASSPREGSEQFF	TGCGCCAGCAGCCCCAGGGAGGGATCTGAGCAGTTCTTC
TRBV6-1	.	.	TRBJ1-6	CASSGTGRGVNSPLHF	TGTGCCAGCAGTGGCACAGGGAGGGGGGTTAATTCACCCCTCCACTTT
TRBV7-6	TRBD1	few	TRBJ2-2	CASREGQGANTGELFF	TGTGCCAGCAGAGAAGGGCAGGGGGCGAACACCGGGGAGCTGTTTTTT
TRBV7-9	TRBD1	.	TRBJ2-1	CASSQRQGLNEQFF	TGTGCCAGCAGCCAAAGACAGGGCCTCAATGAGCAGTTCTTC
TRBV2	TRBD2	.	TRBJ2-1	CASSYSGGSGEQFF	TGTGCCAGCAGCTATAGCGGGGGGTCGGGTGAGCAGTTCTTC
TRBV30	.	.	TRBJ1-6	CAWSVGGVDPTF	TGTGCCTGGAGTGTAGGAGGGGTCGACCCAACCTTT
TRBV28	.	.	TRBJ1-5	CASSPLLLTGYSNQPQHF	TGTGCCAGCAGTCCCCTGCTCCTCACAGGGTATAGCAATCAGCCCCAGCATTTT
TRBV5-6	.	.	TRBJ2-5	CASSADNQETQYF	TGTGCCAGCAGCGCGGACAACCAAGAGACCCAGTACTTC
TRBV5-1	.	.	TRBJ2-2	CASGGGDFGLNTGELFF	TGCGCCAGCGGAGGGGGGGATTTCGGCCTGAACACCGGGGAGCTGTTTTTT
TRBV27	TRBD1	once	TRBJ2-7	CASSFGTGPPYEQYF	TGTGCCAGCAGTTTCGGGACAGGGCCTCCCTACGAGCAGTACTTC
TRBV27	TRBD1	.	TRBJ1-2	CASSQQGRLSNYGYTF	TGTGCCAGCAGTCAACAGGGGCGGCTTTCTAACTATGGCTACACCTTC
TRBV7-7	TRBD1	.	TRBJ2-2	CASTPGTGFTGELFF	TGTGCTAGCACCCCCGGGACAGGGTTCACCGGGGAGCTGTTTTTT
TRBV19	TRBD1	.	TRBJ1-1	CASSSSRQGLNTEAFF	TGTGCCAGTAGTTCCTCCCGACAGGGGTTGAACACTGAAGCTTTCTTT
TRBV6-5	TRBD1	.	TRBJ1-6	CASSNGPGGRALHF	TGTGCCAGCAGCAACGGCCCAGGGGGTCGGGCCCTCCACTTT
TRBV7-9	TRBD1	.	TRBJ2-7	CASRPGTETYEQYF	TGTGCCAGCAGGCCCGGGACAGAGACCTACGAGCAGTACTTC
TRBV6-5	TRBD1	.	TRBJ1-2	CASTPGQGVYGYTF	TGTGCCAGCACGCCGGGACAGGGGGTATATGGCTACACCTTC
TRBV2	.	.	TRBJ1-5	CASRAGAHSNQPQHF	TGTGCCAGCAGGGCAGGGGCCCATAGCAATCAGCCCCAGCATTTT
TRBV14	TRBD2	many	TRBJ2-1	CASSQLAGGPREQFF	TGTGCCAGCAGCCAACTAGCGGGGGGGCCCCGGGAGCAGTTCTTC
TRBV15	.	.	TRBJ2-5	CATSSRNNRQETQYF	TGTGCCACCAGCAGCAGAAATAACAGGCAAGAGACCCAGTACTTC
TRBV23-1	TRBD1	.	TRBJ2-1	CASSLRTGGMFF	TGCGCCAGCAGTCTCCGGACAGGGGGCATGTTCTTC
TRBV28	.	.	TRBJ1-6	CATSREVRYSPLHF	TGTGCGACCAGCAGGGAGGTACGTTATTCACCCCTCCACTTT
TRBV30	TRBD2	.	TRBJ2-1	CAWSVLAGGRVTYNEQFF	TGTGCCTGGAGTGTTCTAGCGGGGGGGCGAGTTACCTACAATGAGCAGTTCTTC
TRBV10-3	.	few	TRBJ2-2	CAIKGVGELFF	TGTGCCATCAAGGGGGTCGGGGAGCTGTTTTTT
TRBV6-1	.	.	TRBJ1-1	CASSETRDIEAFF	TGTGCCAGCAGTGAAACCCGGGACATTGAAGCTTTCTTT
TRBV6-6	.	.	TRBJ1-5	CASSYSTVGGDQPQHF	TGTGCCAGCAGTTACTCGACCGTCGGGGGGGATCAGCCCCAGCATTTT
TRBV27	.	.	TRBJ1-4	CASKWGATNEKLFF	TGTGCCAGCAAATGGGGAGCAACTAATGAAAAACTGTTTTTT
TRBV2	.	.	TRBJ2-5	CASSDEHAAYQETQYF	TGTGCCAGCAGTGACGAGCATGCGGCGTACCAAGAGACCCAGTACTTC
TRBV6-5	.	.	TRBJ2-1	CASHLGGFYNEQFF	TGTGCCAGCCATTTGGGAGGCTTCTACAATGAGCAGTTCTTC
TRBV19	TRBD2	.	TRBJ2-6	CASSISGTSGANVLTF	TGTGCCAGTAGTATAAGCGGGACCTCTGGGGCCAACGTCCTGACTTTC
TRBV7-3	TRBD1	.	TRBJ1-6	CASSLGTGTNSPLHF	TGTGCCAGCAGCCTAGGGACAGGGACCAATTCACCCCTCCACTTT
TRBV6-4	TRBD2	.	TRBJ2-3	CASSDAGGPDTQYF	TGTGCCAGCAGTGACGCGGGGGGGCCAGATACGCAGTATTTT
TRBV19	TRBD1	.	TRBJ2-7	CASSIRDRPIPYEQYF	TGTGCCAGTAGTATCCGGGACAGGCCGATACCCTACGAGCAGTACTTC